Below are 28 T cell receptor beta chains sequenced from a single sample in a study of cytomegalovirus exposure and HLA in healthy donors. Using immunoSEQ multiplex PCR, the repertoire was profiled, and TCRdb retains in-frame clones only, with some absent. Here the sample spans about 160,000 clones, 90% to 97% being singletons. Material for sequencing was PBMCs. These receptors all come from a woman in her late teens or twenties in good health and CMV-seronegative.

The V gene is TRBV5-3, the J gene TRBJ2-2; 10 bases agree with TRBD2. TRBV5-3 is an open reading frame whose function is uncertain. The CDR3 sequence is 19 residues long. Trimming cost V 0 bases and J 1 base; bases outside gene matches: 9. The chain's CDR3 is CARSLELAGAVLNTGELFF. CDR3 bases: TGTGCCAGAAGCTTGGAGCTAGCGGGGGCCGTATTGAACACCGGGGAGCTGTTTTTT.

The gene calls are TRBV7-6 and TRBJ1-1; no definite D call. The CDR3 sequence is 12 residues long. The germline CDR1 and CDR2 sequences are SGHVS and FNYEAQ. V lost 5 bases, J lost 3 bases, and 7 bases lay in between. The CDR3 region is CASSRGDTEAFF. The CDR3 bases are TGTGCCAGCAGCCGCGGGGACACTGAAGCTTTCTTT.

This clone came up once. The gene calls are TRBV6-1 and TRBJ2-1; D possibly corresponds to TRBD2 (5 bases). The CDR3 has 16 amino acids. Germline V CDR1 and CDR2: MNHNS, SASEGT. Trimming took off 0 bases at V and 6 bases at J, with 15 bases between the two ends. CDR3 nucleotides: TGTGCCAGCAGTGAAGCGACTATCCCAAGTTTCAATGAGCAGTTCTTC. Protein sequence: CASSEATIPSFNEQFF.

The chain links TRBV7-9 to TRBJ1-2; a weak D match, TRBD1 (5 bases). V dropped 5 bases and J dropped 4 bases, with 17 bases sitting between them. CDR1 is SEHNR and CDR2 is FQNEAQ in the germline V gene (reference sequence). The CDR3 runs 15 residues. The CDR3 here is CASSPQGARIYGYTF. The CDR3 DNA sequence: TGTGCCAGCAGCCCTCAAGGGGCGAGGATCTATGGCTACACCTTC.

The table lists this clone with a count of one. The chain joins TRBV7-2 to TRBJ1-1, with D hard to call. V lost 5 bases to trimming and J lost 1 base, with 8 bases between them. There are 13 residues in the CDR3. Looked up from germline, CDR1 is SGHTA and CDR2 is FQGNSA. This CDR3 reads CASSLDSNTEAFF. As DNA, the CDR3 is TGTGCCAGCAGCCTGGACTCGAACACTGAAGCTTTCTTT.

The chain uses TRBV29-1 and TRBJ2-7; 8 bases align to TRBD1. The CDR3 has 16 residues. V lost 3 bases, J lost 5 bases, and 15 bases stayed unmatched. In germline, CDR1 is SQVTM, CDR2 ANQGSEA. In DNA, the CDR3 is TGCAGCGTTGACGGAGTCGACAGGGGCCATACTAACGAGCAGTACTTC. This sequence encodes CSVDGVDRGHTNEQYF.

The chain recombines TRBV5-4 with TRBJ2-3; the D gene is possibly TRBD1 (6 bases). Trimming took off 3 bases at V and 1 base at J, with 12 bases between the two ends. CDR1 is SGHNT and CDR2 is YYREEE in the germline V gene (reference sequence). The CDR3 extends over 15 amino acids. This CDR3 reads CASSSPAGGTDTQYF. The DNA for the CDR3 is TGTGCCAGCAGCTCACCCGCAGGGGGCACAGATACGCAGTATTTT.

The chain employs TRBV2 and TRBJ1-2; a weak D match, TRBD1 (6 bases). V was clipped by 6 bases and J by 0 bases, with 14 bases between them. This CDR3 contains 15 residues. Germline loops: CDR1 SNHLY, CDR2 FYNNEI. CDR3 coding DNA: TGTGCCAGCAGCGCCGGGGACATTCCTAACTATGGCTACACCTTC. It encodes CASSAGDIPNYGYTF.

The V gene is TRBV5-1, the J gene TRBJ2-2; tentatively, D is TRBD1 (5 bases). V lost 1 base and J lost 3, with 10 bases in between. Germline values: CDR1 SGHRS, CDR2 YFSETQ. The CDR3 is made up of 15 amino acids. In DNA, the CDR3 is TGCGCCAGCAGCTTGATGACAGCCGACACCGGGGAGCTGTTTTTT. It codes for CASSLMTADTGELFF.

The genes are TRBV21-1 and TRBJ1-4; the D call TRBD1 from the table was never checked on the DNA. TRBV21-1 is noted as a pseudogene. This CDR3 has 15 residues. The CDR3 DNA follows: TGTGCCAGCAGCAAGTGCTCCCAGGTTGATGAAAAACTGTTTTTT. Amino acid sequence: CASSKCSQVDEKLFF.

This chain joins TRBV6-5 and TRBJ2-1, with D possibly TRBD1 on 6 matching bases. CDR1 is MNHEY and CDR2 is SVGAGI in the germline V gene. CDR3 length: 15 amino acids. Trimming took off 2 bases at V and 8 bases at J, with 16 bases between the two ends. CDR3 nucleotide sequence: TGTGCCAGCAGTTACACCCGGGACACCCTTTATGAGCAGTTCTTC. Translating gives CASSYTRDTLYEQFF.

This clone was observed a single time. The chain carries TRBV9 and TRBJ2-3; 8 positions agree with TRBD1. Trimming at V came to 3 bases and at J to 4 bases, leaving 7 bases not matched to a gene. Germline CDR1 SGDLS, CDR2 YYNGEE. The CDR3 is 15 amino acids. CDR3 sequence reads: CASSGTGIGADTQYF. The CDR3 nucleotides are TGTGCCAGCAGCGGGACAGGGATCGGGGCAGATACGCAGTATTTT.

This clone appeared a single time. The CDR3 DNA is TGTGCCTGGAGCCGGACTTACCAAGAGACCCAGTACTTC. Protein product: CAWSRTYQETQYF. The chain has TRBV30 and TRBJ2-5; D possibly corresponds to TRBD2 (5 bases). The CDR3 is made up of 13 amino acids. The germline V gene has CDR1 GTSNPN and CDR2 SVGIG (reference sequence). The V end lost 3 bases, the J end lost 0 bases, and 8 bases lay between the germline ends.

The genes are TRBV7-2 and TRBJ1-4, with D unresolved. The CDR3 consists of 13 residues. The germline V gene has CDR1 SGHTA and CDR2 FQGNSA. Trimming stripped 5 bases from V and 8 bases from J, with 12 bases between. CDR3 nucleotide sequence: TGTGCCAGCAGCCAAACAACATTAGAAAAACTGTTTTTT. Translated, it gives CASSQTTLEKLFF.

Written as DNA, the CDR3 is TGTGCCAGCAGCGACCACAGTGCAACTAATGAAAAACTGTTTTTT. Its protein is CASSDHSATNEKLFF. The chain has TRBV6-1 and TRBJ1-4; D remains unclear. Trimming removed 6 bases from V and 0 bases from J, with 11 bases in between. The CDR3 sequence is 15 residues long. The germline CDR1 and CDR2 sequences are MNHNS and SASEGT.

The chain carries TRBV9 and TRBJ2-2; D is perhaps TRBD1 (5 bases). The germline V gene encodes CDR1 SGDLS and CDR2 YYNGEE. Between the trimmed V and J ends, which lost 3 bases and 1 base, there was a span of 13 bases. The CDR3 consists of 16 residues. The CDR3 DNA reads TGTGCCAGCAGCGGACGACACGGACAGAACACCGGGGAGCTGTTTTTT. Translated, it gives CASSGRHGQNTGELFF.

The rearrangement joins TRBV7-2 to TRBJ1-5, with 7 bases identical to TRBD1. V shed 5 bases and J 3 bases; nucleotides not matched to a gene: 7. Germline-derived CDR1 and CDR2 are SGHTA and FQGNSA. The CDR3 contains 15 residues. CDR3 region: CASSQMGQNNQPQHF. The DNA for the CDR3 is TGTGCCAGCAGCCAGATGGGACAGAACAATCAGCCCCAGCATTTT.

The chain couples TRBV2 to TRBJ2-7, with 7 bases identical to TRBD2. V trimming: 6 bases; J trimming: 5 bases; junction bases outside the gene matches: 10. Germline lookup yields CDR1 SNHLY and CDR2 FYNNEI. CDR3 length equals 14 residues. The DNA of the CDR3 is TGTGCCAGCAGGGCACCCGGGACTAACCACGAGCAGTACTTC. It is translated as CASRAPGTNHEQYF.

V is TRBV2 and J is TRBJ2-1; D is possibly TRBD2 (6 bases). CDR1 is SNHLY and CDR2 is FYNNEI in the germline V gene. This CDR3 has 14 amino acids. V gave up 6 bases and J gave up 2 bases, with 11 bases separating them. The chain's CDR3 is CASRGDSAYNEQFF. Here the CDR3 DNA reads TGTGCCAGCAGGGGGGACTCTGCCTACAATGAGCAGTTCTTC.

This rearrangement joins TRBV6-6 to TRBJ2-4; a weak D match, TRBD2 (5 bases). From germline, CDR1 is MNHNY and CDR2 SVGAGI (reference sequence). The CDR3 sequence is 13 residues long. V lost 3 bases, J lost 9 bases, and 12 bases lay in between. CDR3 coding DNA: TGTGCCAGCAGTTATCAGGTTGCGGGCATTCAGTACTTC. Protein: CASSYQVAGIQYF.

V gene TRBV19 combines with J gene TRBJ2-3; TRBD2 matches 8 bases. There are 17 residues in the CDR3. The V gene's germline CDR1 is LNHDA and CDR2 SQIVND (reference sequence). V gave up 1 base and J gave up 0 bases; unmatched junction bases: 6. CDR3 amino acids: CASSIGSGGVSTDTQYF. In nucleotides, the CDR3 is TGTGCCAGTAGTATAGGCTCGGGGGGGGTTAGCACAGATACGCAGTATTTT.

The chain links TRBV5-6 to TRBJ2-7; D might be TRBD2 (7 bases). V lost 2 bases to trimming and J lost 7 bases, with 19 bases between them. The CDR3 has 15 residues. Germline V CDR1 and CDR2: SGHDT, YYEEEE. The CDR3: CASSLIPRGAEEQYF. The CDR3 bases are TGTGCCAGCAGCTTAATCCCTCGGGGGGCGGAGGAGCAGTACTTC.

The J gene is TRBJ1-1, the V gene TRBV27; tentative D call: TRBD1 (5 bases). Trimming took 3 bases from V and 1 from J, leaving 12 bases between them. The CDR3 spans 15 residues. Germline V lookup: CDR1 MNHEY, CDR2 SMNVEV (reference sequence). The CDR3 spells CASSLQGARNTEAFF. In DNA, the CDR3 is TGTGCCAGCAGTTTGCAAGGGGCAAGGAACACTGAAGCTTTCTTT.

CDR3 coding DNA: TGTGCCAGCAGTGAAGATAACACCTTCTATGGCTACACCTTC. Amino acid sequence: CASSEDNTFYGYTF. This chain joins TRBV6-1 and TRBJ1-2, with D unclear. Trimming cost V 1 base and J 4 bases, with 10 bases left between them. The CDR3 sequence is 14 residues long. Germline assignment: CDR1 MNHNS and CDR2 SASEGT.

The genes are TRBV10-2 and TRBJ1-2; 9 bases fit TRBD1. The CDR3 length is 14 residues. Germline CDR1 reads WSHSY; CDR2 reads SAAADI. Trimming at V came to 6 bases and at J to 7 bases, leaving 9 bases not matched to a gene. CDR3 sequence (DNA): TGCGCCAGCAGCGCCGGGACAGGGAGGTTTGGCTACACCTTC. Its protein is CASSAGTGRFGYTF.

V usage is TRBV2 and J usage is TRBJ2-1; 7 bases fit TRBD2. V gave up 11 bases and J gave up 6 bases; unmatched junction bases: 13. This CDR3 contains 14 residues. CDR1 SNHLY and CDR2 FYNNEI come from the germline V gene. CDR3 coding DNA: TGTGCCTCCCGGAGGGAGGGCCTGGGCAATGAGCAGTTCTTC. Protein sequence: CASRREGLGNEQFF.

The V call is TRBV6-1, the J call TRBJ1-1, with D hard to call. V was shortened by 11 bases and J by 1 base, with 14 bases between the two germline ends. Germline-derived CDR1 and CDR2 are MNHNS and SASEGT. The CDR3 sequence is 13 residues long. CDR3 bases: TGTGCCGTGTCGAGGGAAGCGAACACTGAAGCTTTCTTT. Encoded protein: CAVSREANTEAFF.

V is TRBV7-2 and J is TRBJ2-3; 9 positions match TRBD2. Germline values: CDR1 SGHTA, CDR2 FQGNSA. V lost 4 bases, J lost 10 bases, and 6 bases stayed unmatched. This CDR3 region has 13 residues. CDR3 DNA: TGTGCCAGCAGCTCCCAGCGGGGGGCGTCGCAGTATTTT. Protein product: CASSSQRGASQYF.